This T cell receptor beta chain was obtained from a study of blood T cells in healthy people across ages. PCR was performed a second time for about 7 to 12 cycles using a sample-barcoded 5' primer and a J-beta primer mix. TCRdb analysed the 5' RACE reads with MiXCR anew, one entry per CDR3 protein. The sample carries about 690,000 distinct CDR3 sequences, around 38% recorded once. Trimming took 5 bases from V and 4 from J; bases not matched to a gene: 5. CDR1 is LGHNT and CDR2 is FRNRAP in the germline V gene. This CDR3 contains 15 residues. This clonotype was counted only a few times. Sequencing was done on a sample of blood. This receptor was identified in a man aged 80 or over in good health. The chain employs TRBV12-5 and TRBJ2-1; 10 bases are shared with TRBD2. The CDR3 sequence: CASGRSGGIYNEQFF. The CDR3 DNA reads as TGTGCTAGTGGTCGTAGCGGGGGGATATACAATGAGCAGTTCTTC.